This T cell receptor beta chain was identified in a study of PD-L1 blockade in urothelial cancer. Study context: The authors examined blood 3 weeks (second dose) and 6 weeks after treatment start.

In its sample, this clone was seen many times. This table comes from immunoSEQ multiplex PCR, and its TCRdb copy is limited to in-frame clones, with some not included. Of 90,000 to 120,000 clones detected, roughly nine tenths appear once; the ten largest clones hold around 0.92%. The source material was PBMCs, sampled around atezolizumab (anti-PD-L1) treatment. The receptor comes from a woman at least 80 years old with urothelial cancer.

For the CDR3, the DNA is TGTGCCAGCAGCTTCGGGACAGGGGGTGGTGGGCAGTACTTC. Translating gives CASSFGTGGGGQYF. The V and J genes are TRBV5-6 and TRBJ2-7; 11 positions agree with TRBD1. Per the germline V gene, CDR1 is SGHDT and CDR2 is YYEEEE. With V trimmed by 2 bases and J by 9 bases, 7 bases remained unmatched. The CDR3 has 14 amino acids.